This TCR beta chain was sequenced for a study of T cells in Graves' hyperthyroidism and ophthalmopathy. Regarding the study as a whole: Ophthalmopathy was predicted by the model a median of 6.5 months ahead of onset.

TCR beta CDR3 sequences were amplified from RNA transcripts. First-round RT-PCR targeting the TCR CDR3 was performed with the HTBI primer set. TCRdb reprocessed the multiplex PCR reads with MiXCR, giving one entry per CDR3 protein. The sample includes under 700,000 distinct CDR3 sequences, approximately 16% of them seen just once. CDR3 length: 16 residues. V lost 5 bases and J lost 1, with 17 bases in between. Germline values: CDR1 SGHTA, CDR2 FQGNSA. The sample holds a few counts of this clonotype. The antigen is unknown. No progression to ophthalmopathy during 18 months of follow-up defined stable disease. Diagnostic decisions used clinical symptoms, serum thyroxine and TRAb, thyroid ultrasound and orbital computed tomography.

The V and J genes are TRBV7-2 and TRBJ2-5; D possibly corresponds to TRBD1 (6 bases). The sequencing sample was made of blood. This TCR derives from a woman under 30 with Graves' hyperthyroidism. The CDR3 is CASSQRAGAIQETQYF. The CDR3 bases are TGTGCCAGCAGCCAGAGGGCAGGGGCCATCCAAGAGACCCAGTACTTC.